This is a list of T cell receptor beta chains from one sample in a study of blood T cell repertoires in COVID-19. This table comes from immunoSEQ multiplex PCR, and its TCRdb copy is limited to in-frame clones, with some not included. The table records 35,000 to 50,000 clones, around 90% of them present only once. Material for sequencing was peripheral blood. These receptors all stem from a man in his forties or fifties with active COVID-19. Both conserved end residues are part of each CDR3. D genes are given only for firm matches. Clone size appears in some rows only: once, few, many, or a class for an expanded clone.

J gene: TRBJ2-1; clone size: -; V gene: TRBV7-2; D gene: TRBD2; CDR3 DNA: TGTGCCAGCAGCTTAGGGCCAGCGGGGGCGATAAATGAGCAGTTCTTC; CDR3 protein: CASSLGPAGAINEQFF
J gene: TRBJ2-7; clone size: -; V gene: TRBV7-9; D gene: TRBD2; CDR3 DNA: TGTGCCAGCAGCCCCGGACTAGCGGTGGCATCCGAGCAGTACTTC; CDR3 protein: CASSPGLAVASEQYF
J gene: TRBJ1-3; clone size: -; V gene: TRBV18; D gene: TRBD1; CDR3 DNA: TGTGCCAGCTCACCCAACGGACAGGAGCCCATATATTTT; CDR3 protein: CASSPNGQEPIYF
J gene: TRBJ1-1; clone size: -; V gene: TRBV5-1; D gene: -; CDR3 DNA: TGCGCCAGCAGCTTGGAGGGACATTTTTCCACTGAAGCTTTCTTT; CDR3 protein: CASSLEGHFSTEAFF
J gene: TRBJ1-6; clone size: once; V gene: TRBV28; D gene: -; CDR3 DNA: TGTGCCAGCAGTTGGGGGCGTTCCTATAATTCACCCCTCCACTTT; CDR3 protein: CASSWGRSYNSPLHF
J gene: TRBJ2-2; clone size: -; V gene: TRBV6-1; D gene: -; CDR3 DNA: TGTGCCAGCAGTGAATTCGGAGACACCGGGGAGCTGTTTTTT; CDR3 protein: CASSEFGDTGELFF
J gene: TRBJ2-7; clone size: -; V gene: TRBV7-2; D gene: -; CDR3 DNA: TGTGCCAGCAGCTTATCGCGGGGAACCTACGAGCAGTACTTC; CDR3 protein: CASSLSRGTYEQYF
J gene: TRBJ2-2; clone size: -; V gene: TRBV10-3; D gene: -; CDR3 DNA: TGTGCCATCAGTGAGCCCGGGACTGGCACCGGGGAGCTGTTTTTT; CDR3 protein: CAISEPGTGTGELFF
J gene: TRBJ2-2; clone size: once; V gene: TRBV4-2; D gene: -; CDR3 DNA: TGTGCCAGCAGCCAAGAGACGGGGAACACCGGGGAGCTGTTTTTT; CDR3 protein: CASSQETGNTGELFF
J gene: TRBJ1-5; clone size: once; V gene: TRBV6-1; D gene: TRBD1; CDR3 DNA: TGTGCCAGCAGTGACCGGGACAGTAATCAGCCCCAGCATTTT; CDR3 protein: CASSDRDSNQPQHF
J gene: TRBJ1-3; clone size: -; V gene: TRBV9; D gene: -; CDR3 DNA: TGTGCCAGCAGCGTAAGGCGGCGATCCTACTCTGGAAACACCATATATTTT; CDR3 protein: CASSVRRRSYSGNTIYF
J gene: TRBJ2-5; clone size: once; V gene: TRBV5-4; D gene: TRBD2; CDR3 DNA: TGTGCCAGCAGCCGCGGGGGGGCCCAAGAGACCCAGTACTTC; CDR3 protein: CASSRGGAQETQYF
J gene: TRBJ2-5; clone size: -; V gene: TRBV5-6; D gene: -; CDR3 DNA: TGTGCCAGCAGCTTGTACCAGTCGGAGACCCAGTACTTC; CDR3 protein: CASSLYQSETQYF
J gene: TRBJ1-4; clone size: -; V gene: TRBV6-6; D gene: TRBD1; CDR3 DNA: TGTGCCAGCAGTGGGACAGGGGGAACTAATGAAAAACTGTTTTTT; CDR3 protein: CASSGTGGTNEKLFF
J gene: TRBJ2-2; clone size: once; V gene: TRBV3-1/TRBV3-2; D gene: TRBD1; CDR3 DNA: TGTGCCAGCAGCCAGGGGGACAGGGGGCGCGGGACCGGGGAGCTGTTTTTT; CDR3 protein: CASSQGDRGRGTGELFF
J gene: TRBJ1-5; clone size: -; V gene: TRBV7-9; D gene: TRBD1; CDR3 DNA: TGTGCCAGCAGTCATCAGGGGGAAGGCCAGCCCCAGCATTTT; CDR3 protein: CASSHQGEGQPQHF
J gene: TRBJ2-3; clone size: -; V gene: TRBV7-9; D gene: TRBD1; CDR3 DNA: TGTGCCAGCAGCTCATTACAGGGGCTGAGCACAGATACGCAGTATTTT; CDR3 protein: CASSSLQGLSTDTQYF
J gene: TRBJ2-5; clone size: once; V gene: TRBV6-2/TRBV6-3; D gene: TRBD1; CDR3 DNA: TGTGCCAGCAGCCCAGTAAGCCGGGACAGGGCTCGAGAGACCCAGTACTTC; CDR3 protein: CASSPVSRDRARETQYF
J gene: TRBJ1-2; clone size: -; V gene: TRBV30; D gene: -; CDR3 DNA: TGTGCCTGGAGTGTAGGAGGGCATGGCTACACCTTC; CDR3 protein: CAWSVGGHGYTF
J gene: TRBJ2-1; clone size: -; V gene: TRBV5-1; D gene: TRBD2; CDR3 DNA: TGCGCCAGCAGCTTGGTCCCTAGCGGGAACAATGAGCAGTTCTTC; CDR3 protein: CASSLVPSGNNEQFF
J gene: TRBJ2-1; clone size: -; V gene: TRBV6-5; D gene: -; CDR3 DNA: TGTGCCAGCAGTCTGCAGGGGCATGAGCAGTTCTTC; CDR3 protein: CASSLQGHEQFF
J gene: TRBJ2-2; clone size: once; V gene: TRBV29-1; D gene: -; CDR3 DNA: TGCAGCTTAAGGGGGGGGTTCCCCGGCGGGGAGCTGTTTTTT; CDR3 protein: CSLRGGFPGGELFF
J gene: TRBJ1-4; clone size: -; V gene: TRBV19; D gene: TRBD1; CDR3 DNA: TGTGCCAGTAGCTGGACAGGGGGCGGATTCGCAACTAATGAAAAACTGTTTTTT; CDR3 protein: CASSWTGGGFATNEKLFF
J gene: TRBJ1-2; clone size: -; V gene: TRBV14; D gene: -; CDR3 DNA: TGTGCCAGCAGCCAGGGCAGGGTCTCTGGCTACACCTTC; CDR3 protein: CASSQGRVSGYTF
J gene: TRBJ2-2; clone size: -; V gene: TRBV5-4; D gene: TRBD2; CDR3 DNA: TGTGCCAGCAGAGATGGGCGGGGGACCTGGGCCGGGGAGCTGTTTTTT; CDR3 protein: CASRDGRGTWAGELFF
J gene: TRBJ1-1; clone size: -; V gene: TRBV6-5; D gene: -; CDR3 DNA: TGTGCCAGCAGTAGACAGGCTTTGAACACTGAAGCTTTCTTT; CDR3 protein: CASSRQALNTEAFF
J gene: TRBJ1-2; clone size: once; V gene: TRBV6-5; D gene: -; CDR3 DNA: TGTGCCAGCAGTCTAGCGCCGACCAAGAGGGGCTACACCTTC; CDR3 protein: CASSLAPTKRGYTF
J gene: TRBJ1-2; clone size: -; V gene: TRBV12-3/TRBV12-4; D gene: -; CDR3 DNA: TGTGCCAGCAGGCCGACGCAGGGTCGCTACACCTTC; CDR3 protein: CASRPTQGRYTF
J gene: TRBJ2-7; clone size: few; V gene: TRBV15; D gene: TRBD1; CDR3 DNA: TGTGCCACCAGCAGGGGTGGGACAGGGGCTGACGAGCAGTACTTC; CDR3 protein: CATSRGGTGADEQYF
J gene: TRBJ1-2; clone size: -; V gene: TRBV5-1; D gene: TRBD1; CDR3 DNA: TGCGCCAGCAGCTTGGGGGACAGGGCACCTGGCTACACCTTC; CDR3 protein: CASSLGDRAPGYTF
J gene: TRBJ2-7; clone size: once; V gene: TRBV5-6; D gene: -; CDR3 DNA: TGTGCCAGCAGCTTTGGAGGGACCTACGAGCAGTACTTC; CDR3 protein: CASSFGGTYEQYF
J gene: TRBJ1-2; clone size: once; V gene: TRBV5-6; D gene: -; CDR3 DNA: TGTGCCAGCAGCTCACCCGGGACCGGGGGGTCCGATGGCTACACCTTC; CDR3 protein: CASSSPGTGGSDGYTF
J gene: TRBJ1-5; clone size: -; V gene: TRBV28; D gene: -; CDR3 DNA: TGTGCCAGCAGGGCTGCCTCGGGGGGCTGGGATCAGCCCCAGCATTTT; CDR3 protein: CASRAASGGWDQPQHF
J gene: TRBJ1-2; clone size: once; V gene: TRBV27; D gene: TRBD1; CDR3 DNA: TGTGCCAGCAGCTCGGGACAGCTCCCCTATGGCTACACCTTC; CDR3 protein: CASSSGQLPYGYTF
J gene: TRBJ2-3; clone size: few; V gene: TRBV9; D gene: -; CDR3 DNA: TGTGCCAGCAGGGCCACCGGGTCCCCTCGAGATACGCAGTATTTT; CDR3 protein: CASRATGSPRDTQYF
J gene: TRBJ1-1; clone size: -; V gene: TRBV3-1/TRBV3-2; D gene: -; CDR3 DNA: TGTGCCAGCAGCCAAGATCAACGATCGGCTGAAGCTTTCTTT; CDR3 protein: CASSQDQRSAEAFF
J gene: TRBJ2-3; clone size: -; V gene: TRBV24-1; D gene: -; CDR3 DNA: TGTGCCACCAGTGACCCGTTGGACAGACTGTCTCAGTATTTT; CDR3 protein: CATSDPLDRLSQYF
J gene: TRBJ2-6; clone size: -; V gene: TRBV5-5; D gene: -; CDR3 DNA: TGTGCCAGCAGCTTGGATACAGCTGGTGGGGCCAACGTCCTGACTTTC; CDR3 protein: CASSLDTAGGANVLTF
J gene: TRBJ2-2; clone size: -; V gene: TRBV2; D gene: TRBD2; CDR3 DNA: TGTGCCAGCAGCGTAGCGGGGGGGCCCTCCGGGGAGCTGTTTTTT; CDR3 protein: CASSVAGGPSGELFF
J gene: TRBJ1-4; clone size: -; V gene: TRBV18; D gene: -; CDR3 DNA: TGTGCCAGCTCCGAGACTTCAGGGTTCGTAGGAAAACTGTTTTTT; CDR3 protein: CASSETSGFVGKLFF
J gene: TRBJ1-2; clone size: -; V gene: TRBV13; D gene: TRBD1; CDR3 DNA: TGTGCCAGCAGCTTAGGAGACAGGGGAGGCTATGGCTACACCTTC; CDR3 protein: CASSLGDRGGYGYTF
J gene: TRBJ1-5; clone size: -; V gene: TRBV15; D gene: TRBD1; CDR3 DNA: TGTGCCACCAGCAGAACAGGGACAGGGGATCAGCCCCAGCATTTT; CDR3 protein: CATSRTGTGDQPQHF
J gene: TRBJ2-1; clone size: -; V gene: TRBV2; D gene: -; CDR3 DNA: TGTGCCAGCAGGGCCAGGGCCGAGGCATCCTACAATGAGCAGTTCTTC; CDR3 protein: CASRARAEASYNEQFF
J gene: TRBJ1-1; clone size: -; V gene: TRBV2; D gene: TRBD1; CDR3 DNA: TGTGCCAGCAGCGCAACAGGGGCGATCAACACTGAAGCTTTCTTT; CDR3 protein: CASSATGAINTEAFF